This T cell receptor beta chain stems from a study of cytomegalovirus exposure and HLA in healthy donors. The overall study: From HLA-typed donors, an early data release held about 92 million unique TCRs. Study-wide results and limits: The majority of CMV-associated TCR beta chains were reported as apparently HLA-restricted in a later analysis. Among TCR sequences, most were rare, though some public TCRs appeared in many donors.

Researchers ran the PCR with 60 Vbeta and 13 Jbeta primers. Libraries were prepared by immunoSEQ multiplex PCR; TCRdb keeps only in-frame clonotypes and omits some of them. The sample lists 150,000 to 200,000 clones; 60% to 80% were seen once. This clone occurred a few times. Its antigen is undetermined. Sequencing input: PBMCs. The TCR was taken from a man in his late teens or twenties in good health and CMV-seropositive.

The CDR3 DNA reads as TGCGCCAGCAGCTTGGGCCCTCAGGGGACTGGAAACACCATATATTTT. This encodes CASSLGPQGTGNTIYF. The chain employs TRBV5-1 and TRBJ1-3; D is perhaps TRBD1 (6 bases). The CDR3 spans 16 residues. Germline loops: CDR1 SGHRS, CDR2 YFSETQ. Trimming shortened V by 0 bases and J by 2 bases, and 12 bases separated the two germline ends.